One and the same sample provided the 5 T cell receptor beta chains below, sequenced in a study of blood T cell repertoires in COVID-19. Clones were read by immunoSEQ multiplex PCR, and TCRdb kept only the in-frame ones, dropping some. The table includes around 260,000 clones, 91% detected once. Source material: peripheral blood. These receptors originate from a person in their late teens or twenties with COVID-19, enrolled during active disease.

V is TRBV7-9 and J is TRBJ2-1, with 7 nucleotides matching TRBD2. Germline CDR1 reads SEHNR; CDR2 reads FQNEAQ (reference sequence). V lost 1 base to trimming and J lost 5 bases; unmatched junction nucleotides: 5. The CDR3 is 15 residues long. CDR3 bases: TGTGCCAGCAGCTTAGTGACTAGCCACCACAATGAGCAGTTCTTC. Protein product: CASSLVTSHHNEQFF.

The chain employs TRBV19 and TRBJ1-5; D may be TRBD1 (5 bases). This CDR3 region has 13 residues. V was clipped by 6 bases and J by 5 bases, with 11 bases between them. CDR1 is LNHDA and CDR2 is SQIVND in the germline V gene (reference sequence). The CDR3 is CASRDGGYQPQHF. DNA for the CDR3: TGTGCCAGTAGGGACGGGGGATATCAGCCCCAGCATTTT.

The chain employs TRBV5-1 and TRBJ2-7; TRBD1 is a possible D gene (5 bases). The CDR3 is 12 residues long. The ends were cut back, 6 bases at V and 5 bases at J, with 12 bases in the middle. The V gene's germline CDR1 is SGHRS and CDR2 YFSETQ. The CDR3 nucleotides are TGCGCCAGCACCGACAGCGTCCACGAGCAGTACTTC. This translates into CASTDSVHEQYF.

This clone has a single count. V is TRBV29-1 and J is TRBJ2-3, with 10 nucleotides matching TRBD2. Unmatched junction bases numbered 13, after V lost 7 bases and J lost 0 bases. The CDR3 spans 17 residues. Germline lookup yields CDR1 SQVTM and CDR2 ANQGSEA. CDR3 in DNA: TGCAGCGCCATACCGGGACTAGCGATTACTAGCACAGATACGCAGTATTTT. Its translation: CSAIPGLAITSTDTQYF.

This sequence joins TRBV18 and TRBJ2-2, with a tentative D call TRBD1 (5 bases). V shed 0 bases and J shed 2 bases, with 13 bases lying between them. The CDR3 runs 17 residues. Germline V gene lookup returns CDR1 KGHSH and CDR2 LQKENI. CDR3 nucleotides: TGTGCCAGCTCACCACCGATAGGGGCCATTAACACCGGGGAGCTGTTTTTT. Amino acids: CASSPPIGAINTGELFF. Full variable domain (outside the CDR3, taken from reference TRBV18 and TRBJ2-2): NAGVMQNPRHLVRRRGQEARLRCSPMKGHSHVYWYRQLPEEGLKFMVYLQKENIIDESGMPKERFSAEFPKEGPSILRIQQVVRGDSAAYFCASSPPIGAINTGELFFGEGSRLTVL.